The 7 T cell receptor beta chains below all came from one sample that was sequenced in a study of glioma-infiltrating T cells after dendritic cell vaccination. Here immunoSEQ multiplex PCR was the method, and the copy in TCRdb shows in-frame clones only, minus some. Found here are 91,000 or so clones, around 80% of them singletons; the top ten hold 5.4%. Specified time point: after dendritic cell vaccination, including at tumor progression/relapse. Sequencing used blood, obtained after dendritic cell vaccination. The receptor source for this set is a human donor with glioblastoma.

The rearrangement links TRBV5-1 to TRBJ2-2; 7 nucleotides agree with TRBD2. This CDR3 is 15 amino acids long. J gave up 1 base and V 1 base, and 1 base lay outside the gene matches. Germline CDR1 SGHRS, CDR2 YFSETQ. Written as DNA, the CDR3 is TGCGCCAGCAGCTTGACTAGCGTGAACACCGGGGAGCTGTTTTTT. It specifies CASSLTSVNTGELFF.

The chain uses TRBV7-8 and TRBJ2-5; 8 nucleotides line up with TRBD2. Germline lookup yields CDR1 SGHVS and CDR2 FQNEAQ. Losses at the gene ends were 6 bases for V and 2 bases for J; bases not matched to a gene: 5. The CDR3 loop spans 14 amino acids. This CDR3 is CASSGLAAQETQYF. The CDR3 DNA reads TGTGCCAGCAGTGGACTAGCCGCTCAAGAGACCCAGTACTTC. Based on the CDR3 plus reference TRBV7-8 and TRBJ2-5, the full variable domain is GAGVSQSPRYKVAKRGQDVALRCDPISGHVSLFWYQQALGQGPEFLTYFQNEAQLDKSGLPSDRFFAERPEGSVSTLKIQRTQQEDSAVYLCASSGLAAQETQYFGPGTRLLVL.

J is TRBJ2-3 and V is TRBV29-1, with D unclear. V was trimmed by 7 bases and J by 0 bases, leaving 8 bases between them. There are 12 residues in the CDR3. Germline V lookup: CDR1 SQVTM, CDR2 ANQGSEA. CDR3 sequence reads: CSGGDSTDTQYF. CDR3 bases: TGCAGCGGCGGAGACAGCACAGATACGCAGTATTTT.

This chain joins TRBV2 and TRBJ2-4; 9 bases line up with TRBD2. Losses at the gene ends were 8 bases for V and 8 bases for J; bases not matched to a gene: 7. This CDR3 has 13 residues. Germline V gives CDR1 SNHLY, CDR2 FYNNEI. DNA of the CDR3: TGTGCCAGCGGGGGCGGGGGGGCGGACATTCAGTACTTC. Translating it yields CASGGGGADIQYF. The full variable domain, completed using reference TRBV2 and TRBJ2-4, is EPEVTQTPSHQVTQMGQEVILRCVPISNHLYFYWYRQILGQKVEFLVSFYNNEISEKSEIFDDQFSVERPDGSNFTLKIRSTKLEDSAMYFCASGGGGADIQYFGAGTRLSVL.

The chain links TRBV4-2 to TRBJ2-7, with TRBD2 matching over 10 bases. The ends lost 4 bases at V and 6 bases at J; junction bases unmatched: 12. Germline CDR1 and CDR2: LGHNA and YNFKEQ. The CDR3 length is 16 residues. Here the CDR3 DNA reads TGTGCCAGCAGCCGGGAGAGTCCGGGACTAGCGTTCGAGCAGTACTTC. This gives the protein CASSRESPGLAFEQYF.

A single count supports this clone. The chain is built from TRBV9 and TRBJ2-7; 9 nucleotides match TRBD2. CDR1 SGDLS and CDR2 YYNGEE come from the germline V gene. The CDR3 is 15 residues long. The trim removed 0 bases at V and 6 bases at J, leaving 7 bases unmatched. CDR3 in DNA: TGTGCCAGCAGCGTAGGGGCGGGGGGGCTCGGCGAGCAGTACTTC. It codes for CASSVGAGGLGEQYF.

J is TRBJ1-5 and V is TRBV19; D possibly corresponds to TRBD1 (5 bases). Germline V gene data show CDR1 as LNHDA and CDR2 as SQIVND (reference sequence). V gave up 7 bases and J gave up 0 bases, with 13 bases separating them. This CDR3 comprises 15 residues. This CDR3 reads CASNRQTNSNQPQHF. CDR3 nucleotide sequence: TGTGCCAGTAACCGACAGACAAATAGCAATCAGCCCCAGCATTTT.